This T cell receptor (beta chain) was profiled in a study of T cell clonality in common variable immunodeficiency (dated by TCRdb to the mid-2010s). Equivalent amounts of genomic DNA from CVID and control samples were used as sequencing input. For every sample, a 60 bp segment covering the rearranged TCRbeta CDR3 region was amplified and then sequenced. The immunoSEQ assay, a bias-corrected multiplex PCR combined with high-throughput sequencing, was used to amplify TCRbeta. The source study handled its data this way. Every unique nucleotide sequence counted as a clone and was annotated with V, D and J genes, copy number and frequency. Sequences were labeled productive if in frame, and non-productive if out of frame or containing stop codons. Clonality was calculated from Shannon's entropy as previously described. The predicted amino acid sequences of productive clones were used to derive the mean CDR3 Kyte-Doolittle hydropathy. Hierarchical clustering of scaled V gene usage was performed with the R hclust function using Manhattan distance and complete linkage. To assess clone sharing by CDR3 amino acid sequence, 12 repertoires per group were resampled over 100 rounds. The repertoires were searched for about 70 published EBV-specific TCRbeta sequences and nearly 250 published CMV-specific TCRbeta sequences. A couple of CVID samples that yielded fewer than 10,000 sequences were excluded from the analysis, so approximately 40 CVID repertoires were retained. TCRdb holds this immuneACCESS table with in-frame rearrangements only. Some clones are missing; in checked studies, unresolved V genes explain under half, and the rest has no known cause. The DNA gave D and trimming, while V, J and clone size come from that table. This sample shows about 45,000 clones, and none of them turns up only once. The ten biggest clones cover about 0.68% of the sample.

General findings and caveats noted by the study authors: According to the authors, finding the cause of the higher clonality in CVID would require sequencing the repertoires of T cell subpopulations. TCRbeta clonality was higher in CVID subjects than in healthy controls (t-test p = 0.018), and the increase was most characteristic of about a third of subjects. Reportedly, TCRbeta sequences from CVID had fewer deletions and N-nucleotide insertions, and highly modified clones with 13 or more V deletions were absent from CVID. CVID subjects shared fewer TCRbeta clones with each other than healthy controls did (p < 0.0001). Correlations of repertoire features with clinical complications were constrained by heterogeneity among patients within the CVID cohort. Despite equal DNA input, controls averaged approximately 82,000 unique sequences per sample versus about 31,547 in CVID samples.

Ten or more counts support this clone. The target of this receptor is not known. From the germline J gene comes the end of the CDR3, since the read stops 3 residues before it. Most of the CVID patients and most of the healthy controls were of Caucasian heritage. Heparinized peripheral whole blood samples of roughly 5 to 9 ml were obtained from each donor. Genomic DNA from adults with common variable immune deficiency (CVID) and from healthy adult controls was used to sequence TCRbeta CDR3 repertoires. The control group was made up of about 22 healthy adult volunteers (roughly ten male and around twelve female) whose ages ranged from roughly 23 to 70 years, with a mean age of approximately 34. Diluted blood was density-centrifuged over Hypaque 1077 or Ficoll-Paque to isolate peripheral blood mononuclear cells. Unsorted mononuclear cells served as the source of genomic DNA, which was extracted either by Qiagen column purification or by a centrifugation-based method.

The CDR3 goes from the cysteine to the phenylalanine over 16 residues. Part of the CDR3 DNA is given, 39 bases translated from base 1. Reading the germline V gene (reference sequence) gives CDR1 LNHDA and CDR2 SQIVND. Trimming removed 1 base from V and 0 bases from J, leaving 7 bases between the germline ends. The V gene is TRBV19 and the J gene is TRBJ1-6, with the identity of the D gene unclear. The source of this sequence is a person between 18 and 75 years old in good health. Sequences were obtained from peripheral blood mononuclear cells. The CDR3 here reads CASSIAGFSYNSPLHF. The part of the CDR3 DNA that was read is TGTGCCAGTAGTATAGCCGGGTTCTCCTATAATTCACCC.